The rows below give T cell receptor beta chains drawn from one sample of a study of preoperative IRX-2 immunotherapy in early breast cancer. Produced via immunoSEQ multiplex PCR; TCRdb's table is partial and in-frame only. The sample carries around 43,000 clones, 77% recorded once. The sample consisted of tumor tissue, taken after IRX-2 immunotherapy. Receptor source: a human donor with breast cancer. The CDR3 runs from the conserved cysteine through the conserved F or W. A D gene is named only where the DNA matches it firmly. The listing skips clone size in some rows; elsewhere it reads once, few, many or a size class.

>NA|NA|TRBJ1-1|TRBV6-8
CAISPASGGTEAFF
TGTGCCATCAGTCCGGCCTCGGGGGGCACTGAAGCTTTCTTT
>NA|TRBD1|TRBJ1-4|TRBV7-6
CASSFSLSGQREKLFF
TGTGCCAGCAGCTTTTCCTTATCGGGACAGCGGGAAAAACTGTTTTTT
>few|NA|TRBJ2-5|TRBV14
CASSQDSREVTGQQETQYF
TGTGCCAGCAGCCAAGATAGTAGGGAGGTGACAGGGCAGCAAGAGACCCAGTACTTC
>NA|TRBD2|TRBJ2-2|TRBV11-3
CASSPGLAGGRRTGELFF
TGTGCCAGCAGCCCAGGACTAGCGGGAGGGCGTCGGACCGGGGAGCTGTTTTTT
>few|NA|TRBJ1-1|TRBV6-8
CASSDLVLGTEAFF
TGTGCCAGCAGTGATCTGGTCTTGGGCACTGAAGCTTTCTTT
>once|NA|TRBJ2-2|TRBV23-1
CASSGGDTGELFF
TGCGCCAGCAGTGGAGGCGACACCGGGGAGCTGTTTTTT
>NA|NA|TRBJ1-3|TRBV7-6
CASSLGDAGNTIYF
TGTGCCAGCAGCTTGGGGGATGCTGGAAACACCATATATTTT
>NA|TRBD1|TRBJ2-1|TRBV28
CASSPWDRGSYNEQFF
TGTGCCAGCAGCCCCTGGGACAGGGGATCCTACAATGAGCAGTTCTTC
>NA|TRBD1|TRBJ2-3|TRBV6-8
CASSYNTGQLTIDTQYF
TGTGCCAGCAGTTACAATACGGGACAGCTCACCATAGATACGCAGTATTTT
>NA|NA|TRBJ1-2|TRBV28
CASSRTELWYGYTF
TGTGCCAGCAGTCGGACAGAGCTTTGGTATGGCTACACCTTC
>NA|TRBD2|TRBJ2-7|TRBV7-6
CASSSGGGAYEQYF
TGTGCCAGCAGCTCGGGAGGCGGAGCCTACGAGCAGTACTTC
>NA|NA|TRBJ2-7|TRBV19
CASSSHRDSYEQYF
TGTGCCAGTAGTAGTCACAGGGACTCCTACGAGCAGTACTTC
>NA|NA|TRBJ2-3|TRBV6-8
CASSYNLARGGTDTQYF
TGTGCCAGCAGTTACAATTTAGCGAGAGGCGGCACAGATACGCAGTATTTT
>NA|TRBD1|TRBJ2-5|TRBV15
CATSRDLTGAQETQYF
TGTGCCACCAGCAGAGATTTAACAGGGGCGCAAGAGACCCAGTACTTC
>NA|NA|TRBJ2-2|TRBV15
CATSRDKGNTGELFF
TGTGCCACCAGCAGAGATAAGGGAAACACCGGGGAGCTGTTTTTT
>NA|TRBD1|TRBJ2-5|TRBV5-1
CASSLGDRFETQYF
TGCGCCAGCAGCTTGGGGGACAGGTTCGAGACCCAGTACTTC
>NA|NA|TRBJ2-6|TRBV11-3
CASSRTANSGANVLTF
TGTGCCAGCAGCCGGACAGCAAACTCTGGGGCCAACGTCCTGACTTTC